These 5 T cell receptor beta chains share one sample of origin, sequenced in a study of blood T cell repertoires in COVID-19. Assay: immunoSEQ multiplex PCR; the TCRdb copy retains only in-frame clones and omits some. The table has 55,000 to 75,000 clones, approximately 80% seen once. Material: peripheral blood. These receptors were obtained from a man between 65 and 85 years old with acute or convalescent COVID-19.

This chain uses TRBV5-6 with TRBJ2-5, with 9 bases lining up with TRBD1. Germline V gives CDR1 SGHDT, CDR2 YYEEEE. This CDR3 is 14 amino acids long. The V gene end was trimmed by 0 bases and the J gene end by 3 bases; junction bases not matched to a gene: 0. The CDR3 DNA follows: TGTGCCAGCAGCTTGGGGGACAGGGAAGAGACCCAGTACTTC. Amino acids: CASSLGDREETQYF.

J is TRBJ1-1 and V is TRBV7-9; 11 nucleotides agree with TRBD1. The CDR3 contains 16 residues. Per the germline V gene, CDR1 is SEHNR and CDR2 is FQNEAQ (reference sequence). With 3 bases clipped from V and 2 bases from J, the junction kept 5 bases outside the gene matches. The CDR3 region is CASSFPRTGGNTEAFF. CDR3 coding DNA: TGTGCCAGCAGCTTTCCCCGGACAGGGGGCAACACTGAAGCTTTCTTT.

This rearrangement joins TRBV18 to TRBJ1-1, with 7 bases aligning to TRBD1. With 5 bases clipped from V and 7 bases from J, the junction kept 7 bases outside the gene matches. Germline V CDR1 and CDR2: KGHSH, LQKENI. CDR3 length equals 13 residues. The CDR3 protein is CASSIDREGEAFF. The CDR3 DNA sequence: TGTGCCAGCTCAATTGACAGGGAAGGTGAAGCTTTCTTT. Looking up the rest from reference TRBV18 and TRBJ1-1 gives the full variable domain: NAGVMQNPRHLVRRRGQEARLRCSPMKGHSHVYWYRQLPEEGLKFMVYLQKENIIDESGMPKERFSAEFPKEGPSILRIQQVVRGDSAAYFCASSIDREGEAFFGQGTRLTVV.

The J gene is TRBJ2-7, the V gene TRBV4-2; D call uncertain. This CDR3 region has 15 residues. The germline V gene has CDR1 LGHNA and CDR2 YNFKEQ. V was trimmed by 3 bases and J by 0 bases, leaving 12 bases between them. CDR3 region: CASSHGSLSSYEQYF. CDR3 in DNA: TGTGCCAGCAGCCACGGTTCACTGAGCTCCTACGAGCAGTACTTC.

V is TRBV11-3 and J is TRBJ2-1, with TRBD2 identical over 10 bases. The V segment lost 4 bases and the J segment 4 bases; nucleotides outside the gene matches: 7. Looked up from germline, CDR1 is SGHNT and CDR2 is YENEEA. The CDR3 has 16 residues. The CDR3 loop is CASSSTRLAGYNEQFF. The CDR3 region has the DNA TGTGCCAGCAGCTCAACCCGACTAGCGGGTTACAATGAGCAGTTCTTC.